This T cell receptor (beta chain) stems from a study of blood T cell repertoires in COVID-19. Overall study context: Spain, Italy and the United States supplied samples that represented acute and convalescent COVID-19. Nucleic acid was either cDNA or gDNA, and it came from T cells, B-cell-depleted T cells, or PBMCs.

Trimming cost V 4 bases and J 0 bases, with 13 bases left between them. The germline gives CDR1 KGHSY, CDR2 FQNENV. This CDR3 spans 15 amino acids. In the study's own analysis: Amplified reference gene primers provided the basis for estimating nucleated cell counts. The data were produced by immunoSEQ multiplex PCR, yet TCRdb's version contains in-frame clones alone and is incomplete. From that table come the V and J calls and clone size; the DNA was used to work out D and trimming. Here the sample spans around 100,000 clones, around 87% being singletons. V usage is TRBV16 and J usage is TRBJ2-7; D not resolved. The sequencing input was peripheral blood. This TCR was recovered from a human donor in a cohort sampled during active COVID-19. CDR3 nucleotide sequence: TGTGCCAGCAGCCCTGACTCAATCGGCTCCTACGAGCAGTACTTC. As protein: CASSPDSIGSYEQYF. Filled out from reference TRBV16 and TRBJ2-7, the complete variable domain reads GEEVAQTPKHLVRGEGQKAKLYCAPIKGHSYVFWYQQVLKNEFKFLISFQNENVFDETGMPKERFSAKCLPNSPCSLEIQATKLEDSAVYFCASSPDSIGSYEQYFGPGTRLTVT.